This T cell receptor (beta chain) was sequenced during a study of T-cell reconstitution after alpha-beta-depleted transplantation in children (dated by TCRdb to about 2016). Regarding the complete study: The study quantitatively tracked T-cell immune reconstitution after TCRalphabeta/CD19-depleted allogeneic hematopoietic cell transplantation in children using TCR repertoire profiling.

The library was produced with PCR. This sample was sequenced with an Illumina HiSeq 2500. TCR library preparation used molecular barcoding, with unique molecular identifiers applied to normalize quantification of the TCRbeta repertoire. Using fastp trimming at Q25 and MiXCR clonotype assembly, TCRdb reanalyzed the public sequencing data and kept in-frame beta chains. Each entry merges the rows of one CDR3 protein and shows their most common DNA and genes. This sample lists around 500,000 distinct CDR3 sequences; around 12% were detected once. The ten largest make up around 6% of the sample. This clonotype was seen ten or more times. Which antigen it targets is not known. Base quality data are lacking; no much larger clone is found one base away. This specimen consisted of PBMCs from the stem cell graft donor, obtained from the stem cell graft. This receptor was taken from a human donor who donated a stem cell graft to a child with combined immunodeficiency.

The CDR3 region has the sequence CSVEGSFRIQYF. DNA sequence: TGCAGCGTTGAGGGGAGTTTCCGCATTCAGTACTTC. The V and J segments used are TRBV29-1 and TRBJ2-4; TRBD2 is a weak D gene call, 5 bases matching. CDR1 SQVTM and CDR2 ANQGSEA are derived from the germline V gene. V lost 3 bases and J lost 9 bases; the stretch between them is 12 bases long. The CDR3 has 12 amino acids, counting the end cysteine and phenylalanine. Left in the record is the CDR3 DNA by itself, 36 bases read in frame from the first base.